Below, 18 T cell receptor beta chains from the same sample are listed, as sequenced in a study of OX40 agonist ivuxolimab in advanced cancers. Using immunoSEQ multiplex PCR, the repertoire was profiled, and TCRdb retains in-frame clones only, with some absent. The data show around 40,000 clones, 70% to 90% seen once. This material consisted of CD4+ or CD8+ T cells sorted from blood, taken in a trial of the OX40 agonist ivuxolimab. Receptors originate from an adult with an advanced solid tumor such as melanoma, head and neck, liver or kidney cancer.

This clone was observed a few times. The rearrangement joins TRBV28 to TRBJ1-2; D ambiguous. The CDR3 loop spans 14 amino acids. Trimming cost V 3 bases and J 4 bases, with 12 bases left between them. CDR1 and CDR2 from the germline V gene are MDHEN and SYDVKM. The CDR3 spells CASSLGSRSYGYTF. CDR3 DNA sequence: TGTGCCAGCAGTTTGGGGTCGAGGTCCTATGGCTACACCTTC.

The chain joins TRBV11-2 to TRBJ2-7; D is possibly TRBD1 (6 bases). The germline V gene encodes CDR1 SGHAT and CDR2 FQNNGV. This CDR3 region has 16 residues. The V end was cut by 4 bases, the J end by 0 bases, with 16 bases between. The CDR3 DNA reads TGTGCCAGCAGCTACAGACAGGCGGCGGGCTCCTACGAGCAGTACTTC. Translating it yields CASSYRQAAGSYEQYF.

The table lists this clone with a count of one. V gene TRBV6-5 combines with J gene TRBJ1-2; 9 bases fit TRBD1. CDR1 and CDR2 from the germline V gene are MNHEY and SVGAGI. There are 15 residues in the CDR3. V gave up 6 bases and J gave up 8 bases; unmatched junction bases: 13. The CDR3 DNA reads as TGTGCCAGCAGGTCTAGGAGGACAGGGGTTGGCGGCTACACCTTC. Translated: CASRSRRTGVGGYTF.

A word on this clone: This specimen includes other DNA sequences encoding the same CDR3. The rearrangement joins TRBV28 to TRBJ1-2, with D perhaps TRBD1 (5 bases). Trimming stripped 6 bases from V and 4 bases from J, with 15 bases between. Per germline, CDR1 MDHEN and CDR2 SYDVKM. The CDR3 spans 14 residues. CDR3 in DNA: TGTGCCAGCAGACGGGGGGACGGAAGCTATGGCTACACCTTC. Amino acids: CASRRGDGSYGYTF.

The sample holds one count of this clone. The CDR3 bases are TGTGCCATCAGTGCCGGGACTCTTGAGTACGAGCAGTACTTC. It encodes CAISAGTLEYEQYF. The chain recombines TRBV10-3 with TRBJ2-7, with D maybe TRBD2 (6 bases). The CDR3 covers 14 residues. V lost 4 bases, J lost 4 bases, and 14 bases lay in between. CDR1 ENHRY and CDR2 SYGVKD come from the germline V gene.

V and J are TRBV7-2 and TRBJ2-3, with 7 bases aligning to TRBD1. Germline-derived CDR1 and CDR2 are SGHTA and FQGNSA. CDR3 length equals 14 residues. V dropped 5 bases and J dropped 4; count of bases not matched to a gene: 6. The CDR3 loop is CASSPDRVADTQYF. DNA of the CDR3: TGTGCCAGCAGCCCCGACAGGGTTGCAGATACGCAGTATTTT.

This chain connects TRBV9 to TRBJ2-7; 12 positions agree with TRBD2. J lost 6 bases, V lost 3 bases, and 7 bases had no gene match. The CDR3 covers 15 residues. The germline gives CDR1 SGDLS, CDR2 YYNGEE. The CDR3 DNA follows: TGTGCCAGCAGCGGGCGACTAGCGGGAGACTCCGAGCAGTACTTC. This encodes CASSGRLAGDSEQYF.

V is TRBV30 and J is TRBJ1-6; D is uncertain. The CDR3 is made up of 18 amino acids. Germline assignment: CDR1 GTSNPN and CDR2 SVGIG (reference sequence). V was clipped by 1 base and J by 0 bases, with 16 bases between them. The CDR3 reads CAWSDDPLTFSYNSPLHF. In DNA form, the CDR3 reads TGTGCCTGGAGTGACGATCCCCTGACTTTCTCCTATAATTCACCCCTCCACTTT.

This sequence joins TRBV29-1 and TRBJ2-5, with D perhaps TRBD1 or TRBD2 (7 bases each). The length of the CDR3 is 13 residues. Looked up from germline, CDR1 is SQVTM and CDR2 is ANQGSEA. The ends were cut back, 6 bases at V and 4 bases at J, with 15 bases in the middle. The CDR3 is CSVVTGRAETQYF. CDR3 in DNA: TGCAGCGTAGTGACAGGGAGGGCAGAGACCCAGTACTTC.

This clone was picked up a small number of times. The V gene is TRBV19, the J gene TRBJ2-1, with TRBD2 as a possible D gene (6 bases). The CDR3 is 15 amino acids. Germline lookup yields CDR1 LNHDA and CDR2 SQIVND (reference sequence). With 5 bases removed from V and 9 bases from J, the gap between germline ends came to 20 bases. CDR3 region: CASSPLSGDLGEQFF. The CDR3 DNA sequence: TGTGCCAGTAGTCCCCTTAGCGGTGACTTAGGTGAGCAGTTCTTC.

Note on this clone: Other nucleotide sequences from this sample produce the same CDR3. The chain joins TRBV28 to TRBJ1-2; possible D gene TRBD1, 6 bases. The CDR3 loop spans 16 amino acids. Germline lookup yields CDR1 MDHEN and CDR2 SYDVKM. The V and J ends lost 6 bases and 5 bases respectively, with 22 bases between them. CDR3 DNA sequence: TGTGCCAGCAGCCCCCTGGACAGAGTGGTATGGTATGGCTACACCTTC. This translates into CASSPLDRVVWYGYTF.

This sequence joins TRBV14 and TRBJ1-1; TRBD1 agrees at 7 bases. The CDR3 covers 17 residues. The V gene's germline CDR1 is SGHDN and CDR2 FVKESK. The trim removed 2 bases at V and 1 base at J, leaving 10 bases unmatched. CDR3 sequence reads: CASSQKGAGLPNTEAFF. CDR3 coding DNA: TGTGCCAGCAGCCAAAAGGGGGCCGGGCTTCCGAACACTGAAGCTTTCTTT.

The CDR3 DNA reads TGTGCCAGCAGCCTCCGGACAGGGGGCATGAACACTGAAGCTTTCTTT. As protein: CASSLRTGGMNTEAFF. This sequence joins TRBV7-9 and TRBJ1-1; 11 nucleotides agree with TRBD1. The V gene's germline CDR1 is SEHNR and CDR2 FQNEAQ (reference sequence). The CDR3 contains 16 residues. V lost 5 bases and J lost 0; bases outside the gene matches: 5.

The chain employs TRBV5-1 and TRBJ2-3, with D maybe TRBD1 (7 bases). The CDR3 extends over 16 amino acids. Germline values: CDR1 SGHRS, CDR2 YFSETQ. V lost 3 bases and J 10 bases, leaving 24 bases between the germline ends. The CDR3 nucleotides read TGCGCCAGCAGCTCGACTAGGGGGCCTCCACAAGGGGCGCAGTATTTT. Its protein is CASSSTRGPPQGAQYF.

The chain employs TRBV6-4 and TRBJ2-3; D possibly uses TRBD1 or TRBD2 (6 bases each). Between the trimmed V and J ends, which lost 4 bases and 0 bases, there was a span of 11 bases. The CDR3 sequence is 15 residues long. Germline V gene lookup returns CDR1 MRHNA and CDR2 SNTAGT. CDR3: CASSGTGTSTDTQYF. The CDR3 DNA sequence: TGTGCCAGCAGTGGAACAGGGACTAGCACAGATACGCAGTATTTT.

The rearrangement links TRBV5-6 to TRBJ2-3, with D perhaps TRBD1 (5 bases). CDR3 length: 16 residues. Between the trimmed V and J ends, which lost 0 bases and 6 bases, there was a span of 17 bases. Germline V gene sequence: CDR1 SGHDT, CDR2 YYEEEE. The CDR3 DNA is TGTGCCAGCAGCTTGGCCTGGACAACTTTTCGGGATACGCAGTATTTT. This translates into CASSLAWTTFRDTQYF.

The chain recombines TRBV2 with TRBJ2-7, with D unresolved. Trimming cost V 7 bases and J 3 bases, with 10 bases left between them. The CDR3 is made up of 12 amino acids. Germline V CDR1 and CDR2: SNHLY, FYNNEI. CDR3 in DNA: TGTGCCAGCACTCTAGGGAACTACGAGCAGTACTTC. Encoded protein: CASTLGNYEQYF.

The chain employs TRBV20-1 and TRBJ1-1, with no clear D. Trimming cost V 8 bases and J 0 bases, with 7 bases left between them. This CDR3 comprises 11 residues. Germline V lookup: CDR1 DFQATT, CDR2 SNEGSKA (reference sequence). CDR3 nucleotides: TGCAGTACGCAGTTGAACACTGAAGCTTTCTTT. This encodes CSTQLNTEAFF.